The clone carrying this T cell receptor beta chain occurred many times. TCRdb independently ran MiXCR on the RT-PCR reads; one entry per CDR3 protein. There are about 680,000 distinct CDR3 sequences in the sample; over 12% occur only once, and 3.6% lies in the top ten. Germline CDR1 and CDR2: LGHNA and YNFKEQ. Trimming removed 4 bases from V and 0 bases from J, with 16 bases in between. The CDR3 consists of 17 residues. Sequenced material: memory CD4+ T cells from blood. The chain carries TRBV4-2 and TRBJ2-1; D may be TRBD1 (6 bases). The TCR was taken from a female donor in good health, serving as a healthy control. CDR3: CASSRSGDTGSYNEQFF. The DNA for the CDR3 is TGTGCCAGCAGCCGCTCTGGGGACACCGGCTCCTACAATGAGCAGTTCTTC.